The sequence of this T cell receptor (beta chain) was determined in a study of shared clonotypes between healthy human individuals. Measured with immunoSEQ multiplex PCR; TCRdb has only the in-frame clones, and not every one. The profile shows some 2,100,000 clones, 90% to 97% of them singletons. Sequencing was carried out using naive CD4+ T cells sorted from blood. Documented subset: CD45RA+ positively selected. The origin of this receptor is a man between 18 and 29 years old in good health.

CDR3 nucleotide sequence: TGTGCCAGTAGTACACCGTCAAAAAAAGAGACCCAGTACTTC. It is translated as CASSTPSKKETQYF. The gene calls are TRBV19 and TRBJ2-5; no clear D gene. The CDR3 contains 14 residues. V lost 4 bases and J lost 3, with 12 bases in between. Germline V gives CDR1 LNHDA, CDR2 SQIVND (reference sequence).